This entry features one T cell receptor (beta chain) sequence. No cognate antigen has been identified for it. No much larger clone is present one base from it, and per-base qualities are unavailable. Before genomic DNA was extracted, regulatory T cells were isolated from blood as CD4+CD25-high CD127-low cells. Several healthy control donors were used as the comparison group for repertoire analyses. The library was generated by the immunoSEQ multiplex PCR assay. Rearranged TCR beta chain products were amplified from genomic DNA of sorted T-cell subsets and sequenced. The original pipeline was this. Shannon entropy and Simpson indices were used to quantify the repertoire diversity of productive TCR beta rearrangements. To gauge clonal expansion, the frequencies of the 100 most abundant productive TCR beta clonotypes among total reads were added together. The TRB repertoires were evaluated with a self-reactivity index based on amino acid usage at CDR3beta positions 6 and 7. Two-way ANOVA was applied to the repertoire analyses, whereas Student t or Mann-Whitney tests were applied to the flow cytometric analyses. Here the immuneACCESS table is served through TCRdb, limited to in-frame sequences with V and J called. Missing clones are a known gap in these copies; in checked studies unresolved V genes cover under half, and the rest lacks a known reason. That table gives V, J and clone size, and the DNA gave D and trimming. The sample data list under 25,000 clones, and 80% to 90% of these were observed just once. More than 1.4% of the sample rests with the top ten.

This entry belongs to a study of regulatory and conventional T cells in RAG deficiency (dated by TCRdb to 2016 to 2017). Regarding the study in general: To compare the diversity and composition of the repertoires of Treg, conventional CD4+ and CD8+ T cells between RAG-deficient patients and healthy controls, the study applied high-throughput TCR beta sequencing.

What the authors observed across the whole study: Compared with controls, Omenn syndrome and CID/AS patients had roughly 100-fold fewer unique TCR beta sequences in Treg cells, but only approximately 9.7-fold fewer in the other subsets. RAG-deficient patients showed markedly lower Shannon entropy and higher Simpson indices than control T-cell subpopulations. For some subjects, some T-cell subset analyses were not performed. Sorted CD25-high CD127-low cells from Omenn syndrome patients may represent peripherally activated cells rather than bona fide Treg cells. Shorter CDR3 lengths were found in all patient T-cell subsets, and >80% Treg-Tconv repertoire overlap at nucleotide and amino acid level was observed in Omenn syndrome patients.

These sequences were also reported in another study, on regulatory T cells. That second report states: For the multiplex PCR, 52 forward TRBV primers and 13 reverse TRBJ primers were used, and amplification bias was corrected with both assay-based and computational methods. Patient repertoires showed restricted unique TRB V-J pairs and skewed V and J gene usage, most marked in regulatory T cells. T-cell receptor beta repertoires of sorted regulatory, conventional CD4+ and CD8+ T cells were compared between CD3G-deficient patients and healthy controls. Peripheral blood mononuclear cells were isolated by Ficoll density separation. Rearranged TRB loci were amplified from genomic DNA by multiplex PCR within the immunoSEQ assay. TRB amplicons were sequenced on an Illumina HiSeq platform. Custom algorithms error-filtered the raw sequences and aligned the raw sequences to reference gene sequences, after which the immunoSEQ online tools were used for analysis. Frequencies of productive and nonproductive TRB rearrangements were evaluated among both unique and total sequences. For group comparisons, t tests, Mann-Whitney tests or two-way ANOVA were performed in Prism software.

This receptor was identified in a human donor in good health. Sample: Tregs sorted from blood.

The CDR3 reads CASSLDGSSRSSSYNEQFF. DNA sequence: TGTGCCAGCAGCTTAGACGGAAGTTCGCGGTCGAGCTCCTACAATGAGCAGTTCTTC. The chain is encoded by TRBV7-8 joined to TRBJ2-1; the D segment cannot be called with confidence. Via the germline V gene, CDR1 is SGHVS and CDR2 FQNEAQ. Including the terminal cysteine and phenylalanine, the CDR3 comprises 19 residues. The read is trimmed to its CDR3 DNA, 57 bases read in frame from base 1. The V and J ends are trimmed by 1 base and 0 bases, leaving 19 bases between them.